The source of this TCR beta chain is a study of vaccination and CD4 T cells after COVID-19. Background on the study: Blood was drawn a median around 70 days post second dose, range 14 to 241. Findings and limits, study-wide: Only after vaccination were a median approximately 86% of convalescents' reactive clones seen.

Note on this clonotype: Antigen: not known.

Sequencing of cultured CD4+ T cell DNA used the Oncomine TCR Beta short-read assay. Genomic DNA was isolated from CD4+ T cells that had been cultured. TCRdb re-derived calls from the PCR reads in MiXCR, one entry per CDR3 protein. The repertoire has some 9,000 distinct CDR3 sequences, about 65% of them found once; the top ten carry around a third. Germline CDR1 reads DFQATT; CDR2 reads SNEGSKA (reference sequence). CDR3 length equals 12 residues. The V end lost 3 bases, the J end lost 7 bases, and 11 bases lay between the germline ends. As to treatment: roughly 10-day PBMC culture with coronavirus spike peptide pools or control peptides (ViraFEST assay).

Specimen: CD4+ T cells from blood, cultured in vitro. This sequence originates from a human donor who had recovered from COVID-19. The rearrangement uses TRBV20-1 and TRBJ2-3; D is unclear. CDR3 coding DNA: TGCAGTGCTAGGCTTCCGGGTAATACGCAGTATTTT. Amino acids: CSARLPGNTQYF.